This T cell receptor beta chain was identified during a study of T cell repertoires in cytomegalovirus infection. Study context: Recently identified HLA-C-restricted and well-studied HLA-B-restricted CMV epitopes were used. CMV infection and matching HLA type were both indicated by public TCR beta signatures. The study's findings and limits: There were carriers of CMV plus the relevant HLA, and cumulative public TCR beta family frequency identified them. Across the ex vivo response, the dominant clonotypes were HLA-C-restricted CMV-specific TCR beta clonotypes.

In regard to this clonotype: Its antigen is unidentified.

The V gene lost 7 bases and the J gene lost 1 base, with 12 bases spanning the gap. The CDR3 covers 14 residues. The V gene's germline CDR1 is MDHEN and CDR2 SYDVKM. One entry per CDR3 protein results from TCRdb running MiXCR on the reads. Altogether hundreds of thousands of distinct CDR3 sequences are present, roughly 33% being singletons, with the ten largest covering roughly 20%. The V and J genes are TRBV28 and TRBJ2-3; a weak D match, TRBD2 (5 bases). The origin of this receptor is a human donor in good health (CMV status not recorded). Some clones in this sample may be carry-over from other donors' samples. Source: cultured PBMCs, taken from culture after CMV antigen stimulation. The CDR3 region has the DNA TGTGCCAGCATAGGGAGAGAGGGCACAGATACGCAGTATTTT. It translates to CASIGREGTDTQYF.